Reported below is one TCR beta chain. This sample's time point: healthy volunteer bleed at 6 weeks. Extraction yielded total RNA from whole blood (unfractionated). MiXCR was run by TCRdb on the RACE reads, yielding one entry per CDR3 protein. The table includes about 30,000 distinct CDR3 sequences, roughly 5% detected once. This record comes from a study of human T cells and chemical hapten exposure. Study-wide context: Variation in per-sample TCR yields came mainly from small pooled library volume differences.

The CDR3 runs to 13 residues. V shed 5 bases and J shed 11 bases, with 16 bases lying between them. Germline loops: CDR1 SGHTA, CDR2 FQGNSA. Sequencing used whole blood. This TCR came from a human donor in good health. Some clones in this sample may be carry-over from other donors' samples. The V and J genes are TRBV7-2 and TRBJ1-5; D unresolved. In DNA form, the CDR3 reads TGTGCCAGCAGCGTCCGGGCCCTCGGAGCCCAGCATTTT. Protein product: CASSVRALGAQHF.